These T cell receptor beta chains were read from a single sample in a study of beta chain features in type 1 diabetes. Sequenced by immunoSEQ multiplex PCR; TCRdb stores in-frame clones only, minus some. The table lists roughly 400,000 clones, roughly 9.8% of them singletons, with about 0.6% in the top ten. Sequenced sample: central memory CD4+ T cells from blood. Receptors were obtained from a man aged 25 to 40 with type 1 diabetes. CDR3s include the opening cysteine and the closing phenylalanine or tryptophan. The order of the fields is clone size, V gene, J gene, D gene, CDR3 protein, CDR3 DNA. D genes are given only for firm matches. Clone size is given for some rows only: seen once, a few or many times, or a class if the clone is expanded.

size: few; V: TRBV10-3; J: TRBJ1-2; D: -; CDR3: CAIRQSGGSSDGYTF; DNA: TGTGCCATCAGGCAGAGCGGGGGGTCATCCGATGGCTACACCTTC
size: few; V: TRBV4-3; J: TRBJ2-7; D: -; CDR3: CASSRVGLRTYEQYF; DNA: TGCGCCAGCAGCAGGGTAGGGCTCAGAACCTACGAGCAGTACTTC
size: many; V: TRBV7-8; J: TRBJ2-1; D: -; CDR3: CASSSRLNPYNEQFF; DNA: TGTGCCAGCAGCTCCCGACTTAACCCCTACAATGAGCAGTTCTTC
size: once; V: TRBV27; J: TRBJ2-6; D: -; CDR3: CASSTLSGANVLTF; DNA: TGTGCCAGCAGTACCCTCTCTGGGGCCAACGTCCTGACTTTC
size: -; V: TRBV6-6; J: TRBJ2-3; D: -; CDR3: CASRLQISTDTQYF; DNA: TGTGCCAGCAGACTACAGATATCCACAGATACGCAGTATTTT
size: -; V: TRBV2; J: TRBJ1-4; D: TRBD1; CDR3: CASRGTGAGNEKLFF; DNA: TGTGCCAGCAGGGGGACAGGGGCGGGAAATGAAAAACTGTTTTTT
size: -; V: TRBV19; J: TRBJ2-7; D: TRBD2; CDR3: CASMGLAELGGNEQYF; DNA: TGTGCCAGTATGGGACTAGCGGAATTGGGAGGCAACGAGCAGTACTTC
size: few; V: TRBV7-2; J: TRBJ1-5; D: -; CDR3: CASSSNSNQPQHF; DNA: TGTGCCAGCAGCTCAAATAGCAATCAGCCCCAGCATTTT
size: few; V: TRBV9; J: TRBJ2-7; D: -; CDR3: CASSVAWTASYEQYF; DNA: TGTGCCAGCAGCGTAGCCTGGACCGCCTCCTACGAGCAGTACTTC
size: -; V: TRBV5-1; J: TRBJ2-2; D: TRBD1; CDR3: CASSLADREAGELFF; DNA: TGCGCCAGCAGCTTGGCCGACAGGGAAGCCGGGGAGCTGTTTTTT
size: -; V: TRBV7-8; J: TRBJ2-7; D: -; CDR3: CASSHLITGTTSYEQYF; DNA: TGTGCCAGCAGTCACCTAATCACGGGAACCACCTCCTACGAGCAGTACTTC
size: few; V: TRBV6-5; J: TRBJ2-7; D: TRBD2; CDR3: CASSYGGTSGSYEQYF; DNA: TGTGCCAGCAGTTACGGGGGGACTAGCGGTTCCTACGAGCAGTACTTC
size: -; V: TRBV21-1; J: TRBJ2-7; D: -; CDR3: CASIRQVLYEQYF; DNA: TGTGCCAGCATTCGGCAGGTTTTATACGAGCAGTACTTC
size: -; V: TRBV4-2; J: TRBJ2-1; D: -; CDR3: CASSQPSRYNEQFF; DNA: TGTGCCAGCAGCCAGCCGAGCAGATACAATGAGCAGTTCTTC
size: -; V: TRBV5-1; J: TRBJ2-1; D: TRBD2; CDR3: CASSLGGGSSDEQFF; DNA: TGCGCCAGCAGCTTGGGCGGCGGGAGTAGCGATGAGCAGTTCTTC
size: few; V: TRBV28; J: TRBJ1-1; D: -; CDR3: CASSPLGSPRNTEAFF; DNA: TGTGCCAGCAGTCCCCTGGGGAGCCCAAGGAACACTGAAGCTTTCTTT
size: many; V: TRBV7-2; J: TRBJ2-2; D: -; CDR3: CASSSGTHLNTGELFF; DNA: TGTGCCAGCAGCTCCGGGACCCACCTAAACACCGGGGAGCTGTTTTTT
size: many; V: TRBV27; J: TRBJ2-3; D: -; CDR3: CASSLYGYGGTDTQYF; DNA: TGTGCCAGCAGTTTATATGGCTACGGCGGTACAGATACGCAGTATTTT
size: -; V: TRBV23-1; J: TRBJ2-7; D: -; CDR3: CASSQASRDTNKGSYEQYF; DNA: TGCGCCAGCAGTCAAGCATCCCGGGACACGAATAAGGGCTCCTACGAGCAGTACTTC
size: few; V: TRBV28; J: TRBJ2-1; D: TRBD2; CDR3: CASSFTSGRYNEQFF; DNA: TGTGCCAGCAGTTTCACTAGCGGGAGGTACAATGAGCAGTTCTTC
size: -; V: TRBV29-1; J: TRBJ1-1; D: TRBD1; CDR3: CSVDQGQGSEAFF; DNA: TGCAGCGTTGACCAGGGACAGGGATCTGAAGCTTTCTTT
size: -; V: TRBV7-5; J: TRBJ2-7; D: -; CDR3: CASSLQGGYEQYF; DNA: TGTGCCAGCAGCTTACAGGGCGGCTACGAGCAGTACTTC
size: many; V: TRBV28; J: TRBJ2-2; D: TRBD2; CDR3: CASGGRLAGVWNTGELFF; DNA: TGTGCCAGCGGGGGAAGACTAGCGGGAGTGTGGAACACCGGGGAGCTGTTTTTT
size: -; V: TRBV4-3; J: TRBJ2-2; D: -; CDR3: CASSQRTRGTGELFF; DNA: TGCGCCAGCAGCCAAAGGACGCGGGGCACCGGGGAGCTGTTTTTT
size: -; V: TRBV20-1; J: TRBJ2-7; D: -; CDR3: CSASLSFEQYF; DNA: TGCAGTGCCTCACTCTCTTTTGAGCAGTACTTC
size: once; V: TRBV18; J: TRBJ1-4; D: TRBD1; CDR3: CASSLSQGVNEKLFF; DNA: TGTGCCAGCTCACTGTCACAGGGGGTGAATGAAAAACTGTTTTTT
size: -; V: TRBV7-2; J: TRBJ2-2; D: -; CDR3: CASSLRGGTGNTGELFF; DNA: TGTGCCAGCAGCTTACGTGGCGGGACTGGAAACACCGGGGAGCTGTTTTTT
size: -; V: TRBV30; J: TRBJ1-2; D: -; CDR3: CAWSPPGPGGSYTF; DNA: TGTGCCTGGAGTCCTCCGGGCCCCGGCGGGTCCTACACCTTC
size: few; V: TRBV5-4; J: TRBJ2-4; D: -; CDR3: CASSQDAGVASIQYF; DNA: TGTGCCAGCAGCCAAGATGCTGGAGTAGCGAGCATTCAGTACTTC
size: many; V: TRBV14; J: TRBJ1-4; D: TRBD1; CDR3: CASSQSDRGGKEKLFF; DNA: TGTGCCAGCAGCCAATCCGACAGGGGCGGAAAGGAAAAACTGTTTTTT
size: -; V: TRBV10-3; J: TRBJ2-2; D: -; CDR3: CASSAPNRGTGELFF; DNA: TGCGCCAGCAGTGCGCCCAATCGAGGGACCGGGGAGCTGTTTTTT
size: -; V: TRBV6-5; J: TRBJ2-7; D: TRBD2; CDR3: CATLREGGYEQYF; DNA: TGTGCCACCCTCCGGGAGGGAGGCTACGAGCAGTACTTC
size: few; V: TRBV4-3; J: TRBJ1-5; D: TRBD1; CDR3: CASTHIRDRGNQPQHF; DNA: TGCGCCAGCACACACATCCGGGACAGGGGCAATCAGCCCCAGCATTTT
size: few; V: TRBV5-1; J: TRBJ2-7; D: -; CDR3: CASSRQGGGLSYEQYF; DNA: TGCGCCAGCAGCCGCCAGGGGGGAGGCCTCTCCTACGAGCAGTACTTC
size: few; V: TRBV18; J: TRBJ2-1; D: TRBD2; CDR3: CASSLRTSGSLSYNEQFF; DNA: TGTGCCAGCTCACTACGGACTAGCGGGAGTCTTTCGTACAATGAGCAGTTCTTC
size: -; V: TRBV9; J: TRBJ2-5; D: -; CDR3: CASSVDSAGLKTQYF; DNA: TGTGCCAGCAGCGTAGATTCGGCAGGGTTAAAGACCCAGTACTTC
size: many; V: TRBV14; J: TRBJ1-4; D: TRBD1; CDR3: CASSHTTGGGGEKLFF; DNA: TGTGCCAGCAGCCATACCACAGGGGGCGGCGGTGAAAAACTGTTTTTT
size: -; V: TRBV28; J: TRBJ2-1; D: -; CDR3: CASRAPGQFNEQFF; DNA: TGTGCCAGCAGAGCTCCTGGACAGTTCAATGAGCAGTTCTTC
size: few; V: TRBV10-3; J: TRBJ1-1; D: TRBD1; CDR3: CAISLGQGDEAFF; DNA: TGTGCCATCAGTCTAGGACAGGGCGATGAAGCTTTCTTT
size: few; V: TRBV6-1; J: TRBJ1-5; D: TRBD1; CDR3: CASSEEQGATGPQHF; DNA: TGTGCCAGCAGTGAAGAACAGGGGGCAACAGGTCCCCAGCATTTT
size: -; V: TRBV7-9; J: TRBJ2-3; D: TRBD2; CDR3: CASSSRLAGGSDTQYF; DNA: TGTGCCAGCAGCTCTAGACTAGCGGGAGGGTCAGATACGCAGTATTTT
size: few; V: TRBV27; J: TRBJ2-3; D: -; CDR3: CASRQRTDTQYF; DNA: TGTGCCAGCAGACAACGGACGGATACGCAGTATTTT
size: -; V: TRBV10-3; J: TRBJ1-2; D: TRBD1; CDR3: CAISEVGQGGYTF; DNA: TGTGCCATCAGTGAGGTGGGACAGGGCGGCTACACCTTC
size: -; V: TRBV6-1; J: TRBJ2-7; D: -; CDR3: CASSPFGAGHDEQYF; DNA: TGTGCCAGCAGCCCCTTCGGGGCAGGGCATGACGAGCAGTACTTC
size: -; V: TRBV1; J: TRBJ2-7; D: -; CDR3: CTSSQYRYSYEQYF; DNA: TGCACCAGCAGCCAATACAGGTACTCCTACGAGCAGTACTTC